This is a list of T cell receptor beta chains from one sample in a study of blood T cell repertoires in COVID-19. The assay was immunoSEQ multiplex PCR, and TCRdb's table has in-frame clones only and misses some. The data contain 100,000 to 150,000 clones, approximately 71% of them seen just once; the ten biggest clones take up approximately 2%. The sample comprised peripheral blood. Receptors were obtained from a woman in her 70s with acute or convalescent COVID-19. CDR3s include the opening cysteine and the closing phenylalanine or tryptophan. The D gene is left open where the match is weak. Some rows mark clone size as missing; the rest say once, few, many or name a class of expanded clone.

>-|TRBD1|13|TRBV28|TRBJ2-5
TGTGCCAGCAGTCGACAGGGTTTGGAGACCCAGTACTTC
CASSRQGLETQYF
>-|TRBD1|16|TRBV7-8|TRBJ2-3
TGTGCCAGCAGCTCCTCACAGGGGGCGAATACAGATACGCAGTATTTT
CASSSSQGANTDTQYF
>once|TRBD2|17|TRBV30|TRBJ2-3
TGTGCCTGGAGAGCAGTGAGGACTAGCGGAGGCACAGATACGCAGTATTTT
CAWRAVRTSGGTDTQYF
>-|TRBD1|15|TRBV5-8|TRBJ1-6
TGTGCCAGCAGCTCCGGACAGGTTCTAAATTCACCCCTCCACTTT
CASSSGQVLNSPLHF
>once|TRBD2|16|TRBV4-2|TRBJ2-3
TGTGCCAGCAGACATGAAATAGCGGGGGGGGAAAATACGCAGTATTTT
CASRHEIAGGENTQYF
>many|TRBD2|16|TRBV6-1|TRBJ2-7
TGTGCCAGCAGTGAAGCCGCGGGGGGCCACTCCTACGAGCAGTACTTC
CASSEAAGGHSYEQYF
>-|TRBD1|16|TRBV7-7|TRBJ2-5
TGTGCCAGCAGCTCTAGTAGGGGACAGGGGGGTCAGACCCAGTACTTC
CASSSSRGQGGQTQYF
>-|-|18|TRBV4-1|TRBJ2-4
TGCGCCAGCAGCCAAGAATCCAGGGCGAATCTAGCCAAAAACATTCAGTACTTC
CASSQESRANLAKNIQYF
>-|TRBD1|13|TRBV3-1/TRBV3-2|TRBJ2-7
TGTGCCAGCAGAGGGACAGGGGGCGGCGAGCAGTACTTC
CASRGTGGGEQYF
>-|-|17|TRBV21-1|TRBJ2-3
TGTGCCAGCAGCAAAGTCTCGAGCCACGAACCCACAGATACGCAGTATTTT
CASSKVSSHEPTDTQYF
>few|-|15|TRBV13|TRBJ1-6
TGTGCCAGCAGCTTCCGGACAGAAATGAATTCACCCCTCCACTTT
CASSFRTEMNSPLHF
>-|TRBD2|14|TRBV28|TRBJ2-7
TGTGCCAGCAGGGCCGGGACTAGACCCTACGAGCAGTACTTC
CASRAGTRPYEQYF
>-|-|15|TRBV27|TRBJ1-2
TGTGCCAGCAGACCCTCGGGGGGCGGCGCCTATGGCTACACCTTC
CASRPSGGGAYGYTF
>-|-|16|TRBV6-5|TRBJ1-1
TGTGCCAGCAGTTACTCGAAGGTGGGTCTAGACACTGAAGCTTTCTTT
CASSYSKVGLDTEAFF
>-|-|12|TRBV29-1|TRBJ1-1
TGCAGCGGAGCAGGGGTTAGCACTGAAGCTTTCTTT
CSGAGVSTEAFF
>once|TRBD1|16|TRBV4-3|TRBJ1-4
TGCGCCAGCAGCCAAGTAGGGACAGGGGGCCAGGAAAAACTGTTTTTT
CASSQVGTGGQEKLFF
>-|-|15|TRBV25-1|TRBJ2-1
TGTGCCAGCAGTCGCACAGGGAGCTCCTACAATGAGCAGTTCTTC
CASSRTGSSYNEQFF
>few|-|13|TRBV11-1|TRBJ2-1
TGTGCCAGCAGCTTAGCGCGAGAGGGTTGGCAGTTCTTC
CASSLAREGWQFF
>-|TRBD2|17|TRBV24-1|TRBJ2-1
TGTGCCACCAGTGAACCGGGACTAGCGGACTCCTACAATGAGCAGTTCTTC
CATSEPGLADSYNEQFF
>-|TRBD1|14|TRBV19|TRBJ2-3
TGTGCCAGTAGTACGGGACAGTCCACAGATACGCAGTATTTT
CASSTGQSTDTQYF
>-|-|15|TRBV10-3|TRBJ1-1
TGTGCCATCAGTGTCGGCGGGGCCCTGAACACTGAAGCTTTCTTT
CAISVGGALNTEAFF